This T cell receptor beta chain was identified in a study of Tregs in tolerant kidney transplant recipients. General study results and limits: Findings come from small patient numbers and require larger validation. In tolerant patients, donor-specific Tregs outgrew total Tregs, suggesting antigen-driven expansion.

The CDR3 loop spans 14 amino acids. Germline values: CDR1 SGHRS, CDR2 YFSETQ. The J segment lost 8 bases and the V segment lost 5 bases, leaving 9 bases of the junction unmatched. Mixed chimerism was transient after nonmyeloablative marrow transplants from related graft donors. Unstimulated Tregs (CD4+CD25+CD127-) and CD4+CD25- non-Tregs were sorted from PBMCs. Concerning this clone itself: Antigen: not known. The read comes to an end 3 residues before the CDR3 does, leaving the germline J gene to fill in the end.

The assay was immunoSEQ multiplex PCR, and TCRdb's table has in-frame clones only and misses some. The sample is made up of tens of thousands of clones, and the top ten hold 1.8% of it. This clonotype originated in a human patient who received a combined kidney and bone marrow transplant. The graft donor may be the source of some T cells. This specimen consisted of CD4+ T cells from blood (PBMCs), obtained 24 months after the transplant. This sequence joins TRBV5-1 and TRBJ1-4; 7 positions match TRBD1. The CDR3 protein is CASSPGTEGEKLFF. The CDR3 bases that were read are TGCGCCAGCAGTCCCGGGACAGAAGGGGAAAAA.